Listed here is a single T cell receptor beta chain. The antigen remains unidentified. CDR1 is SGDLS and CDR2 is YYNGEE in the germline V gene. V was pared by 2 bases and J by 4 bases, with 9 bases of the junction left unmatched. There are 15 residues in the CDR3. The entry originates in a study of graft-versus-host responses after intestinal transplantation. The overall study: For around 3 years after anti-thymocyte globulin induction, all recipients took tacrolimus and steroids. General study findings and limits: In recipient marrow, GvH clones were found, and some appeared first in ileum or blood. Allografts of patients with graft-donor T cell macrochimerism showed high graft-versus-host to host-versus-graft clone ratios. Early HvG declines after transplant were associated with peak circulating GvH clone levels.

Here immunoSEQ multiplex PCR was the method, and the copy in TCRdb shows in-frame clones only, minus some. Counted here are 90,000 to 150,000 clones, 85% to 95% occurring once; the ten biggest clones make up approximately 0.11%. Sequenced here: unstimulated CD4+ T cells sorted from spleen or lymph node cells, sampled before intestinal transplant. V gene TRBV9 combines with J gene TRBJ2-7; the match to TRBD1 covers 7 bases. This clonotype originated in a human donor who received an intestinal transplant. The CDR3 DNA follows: TGTGCCAGCAGCGTGACCGGGACAGAGTTGTACGAGCAGTACTTC. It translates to CASSVTGTELYEQYF.